Listed here are 29 T cell receptor beta chains from one sample, sequenced in a study of cytomegalovirus exposure and HLA in healthy donors. PCR used 60 Vbeta primers and 13 Jbeta primers. The data were produced by immunoSEQ multiplex PCR, yet TCRdb's version contains in-frame clones alone and is incomplete. Here the sample spans some 120,000 clones, around four fifths being singletons. Sample: PBMCs. All receptors come from a male donor in good health and CMV-seropositive.

The V call is TRBV28, the J call TRBJ2-7; no clear D. V lost 4 bases to trimming and J lost 7 bases, with 11 bases between them. The germline gives CDR1 MDHEN, CDR2 SYDVKM. This CDR3 contains 12 residues. CDR3 in amino acids: CASSSRHEEQYF. CDR3 bases: TGTGCCAGCAGTTCCCGCCACGAGGAGCAGTACTTC.

The chain recombines TRBV19 with TRBJ1-5; weak D call: TRBD1 (5 bases). V was cut by 2 bases and J by 4 bases, with 15 bases left in between. The CDR3 consists of 16 residues. Germline CDR1 and CDR2: LNHDA and SQIVND (reference sequence). The CDR3: CASSILQTVGNQPQHF. The CDR3 DNA reads as TGTGCCAGTAGTATATTGCAGACAGTCGGTAATCAGCCCCAGCATTTT.

The sample holds one count of this clone. Here the CDR3 DNA reads TGTGCCAGTAGTATATCTAGCGGGAATTACAATGAGCAGTTCTTC. As protein: CASSISSGNYNEQFF. The rearrangement links TRBV19 to TRBJ2-1, with 9 nucleotides matching TRBD2. The trim removed 2 bases at V and 4 bases at J, leaving 3 bases unmatched. The CDR3 covers 15 residues. CDR1 is LNHDA, CDR2 SQIVND, per germline (reference sequence).

The V call is TRBV5-5, the J call TRBJ2-7; D is unclear. V gave up 1 base and J gave up 7 bases, with 15 bases separating them. The CDR3 has 14 residues. Germline CDR1 reads SGHKS; CDR2 reads YYEKEE (reference sequence). The CDR3 is CASSLRLPPGEQYF. The CDR3 coding sequence is TGTGCCAGCAGCTTGAGGCTCCCTCCCGGGGAGCAGTACTTC.

The V and J genes are TRBV5-6 and TRBJ2-2; tentatively, D is TRBD1 (5 bases). CDR1 is SGHDT and CDR2 is YYEEEE in the germline V gene. V dropped 5 bases and J dropped 1 base, with 9 bases sitting between them. The CDR3 is 14 amino acids. The CDR3 DNA follows: TGTGCCAGCAGGCAAACAGGGAACACCGGGGAGCTGTTTTTT. Its protein is CASRQTGNTGELFF.

This chain uses TRBV4-2 with TRBJ1-5; no definite D call. The germline V gene encodes CDR1 LGHNA and CDR2 YNFKEQ. The CDR3 is 13 residues long. V lost 1 base to trimming and J lost 6 bases, with 7 bases between them. CDR3 sequence (DNA): TGTGCCAGCAGCCAAGCCCACAGTCAGCCCCAGCATTTT. This encodes CASSQAHSQPQHF.

This sequence joins TRBV5-6 and TRBJ2-6; TRBD1 matches at 7 bases. Per the germline V gene, CDR1 is SGHDT and CDR2 is YYEEEE. After removal of 0 bases from V and 2 bases from J, the junction contained 5 bases not matched to a gene. This CDR3 region has 17 residues. This CDR3 is CASSLVSTGAGANVLTF. Written as DNA, the CDR3 is TGTGCCAGCAGCTTGGTTTCCACAGGGGCTGGGGCCAACGTCCTGACTTTC.

The V call is TRBV19, the J call TRBJ2-7; 11 bases line up with TRBD2. The CDR3 covers 15 residues. The V gene end was trimmed by 6 bases and the J gene end by 5 bases; junction bases not matched to a gene: 9. Germline CDR1 LNHDA, CDR2 SQIVND (reference sequence). The CDR3 coding sequence is TGTGCCAGTAGCATATATCTAGCGGGAGGTAACGAGCAGTACTTC. It codes for CASSIYLAGGNEQYF. Drawing the rest from reference TRBV19 and TRBJ2-7, the complete variable domain is DGGITQSPKYLFRKEGQNVTLSCEQNLNHDAMYWYRQDPGQGLRLIYYSQIVNDFQKGDIAEGYSVSREKKESFPLTVTSAQKNPTAFYLCASSIYLAGGNEQYFGPGTRLTVT.

The chain links TRBV2 to TRBJ1-2; 9 bases match TRBD1. V lost 5 bases to trimming and J lost 4 bases; unmatched junction nucleotides: 8. The CDR3 spans 15 residues. Germline-derived CDR1 and CDR2 are SNHLY and FYNNEI. The CDR3 sequence is CASSQRTGALYGYTF. CDR3 DNA sequence: TGTGCCAGCAGTCAGAGGACAGGGGCTCTCTATGGCTACACCTTC.

This chain joins TRBV6-5 and TRBJ2-7; 7 nucleotides match TRBD1. Trimming at V came to 5 bases and at J to 3 bases, leaving 10 bases not matched to a gene. CDR3 length equals 15 residues. Germline V gene lookup returns CDR1 MNHEY and CDR2 SVGAGI. Here the CDR3 DNA reads TGTGCCAGCAGTCCTTTGGGACAGCAGTTCTACGAGCAGTACTTC. Amino acid sequence: CASSPLGQQFYEQYF.

V and J are TRBV5-1 and TRBJ2-1; 10 bases map to TRBD2. V was pared by 7 bases and J by 9 bases, with 13 bases of the junction left unmatched. CDR3 length: 15 amino acids. Germline assignment: CDR1 SGHRS and CDR2 YFSETQ. Written as DNA, the CDR3 is TGCGCCAGCTCCCTAGCGGGAGAATCTTTAGGTGAGCAGTTCTTC. Encoded protein: CASSLAGESLGEQFF.

This clone was recorded once. The CDR3 region is CASSLLGAGVTGELFF. DNA of the CDR3: TGTGCCAGCAGCTTACTGGGAGCGGGAGTAACCGGGGAGCTGTTTTTT. The V and J genes are TRBV7-2 and TRBJ2-2; 8 bases map to TRBD2. With 2 bases clipped from V and 5 bases from J, the junction kept 7 bases outside the gene matches. Per the germline V gene, CDR1 is SGHTA and CDR2 is FQGNSA. This CDR3 has 16 residues.

The V call is TRBV30, the J call TRBJ2-3, with 8 bases identical to TRBD2. The CDR3 sequence is 14 residues long. Trimming at V came to 3 bases and at J to 2 bases, leaving 4 bases not matched to a gene. Germline-derived CDR1 and CDR2 are GTSNPN and SVGIG (reference sequence). DNA of the CDR3: TGTGCCTGGAGCCTCGGACTAGCCACAGATACGCAGTATTTT. Translating it yields CAWSLGLATDTQYF.

The chain recombines TRBV30 with TRBJ2-7, with 9 nucleotides matching TRBD2. There are 14 residues in the CDR3. With V trimmed by 2 bases and J by 0 bases, 2 bases remained unmatched. CDR1 and CDR2 (germline): GTSNPN, SVGIG (reference sequence). DNA of the CDR3: TGTGCCTGGAGTAGACTAGCGGTCTCCTACGAGCAGTACTTC. It translates to CAWSRLAVSYEQYF.

The genes are TRBV18 and TRBJ2-3; 8 bases are a match to TRBD2. Germline loops: CDR1 KGHSH, CDR2 LQKENI. V shed 3 bases, J shed 0 bases, and the junction held 11 bases outside the gene matches. The CDR3 has 18 amino acids. DNA of the CDR3: TGTGCCAGCTCACCGTACGCTAGCGGGTCGGGAAGCACAGATACGCAGTATTTT. Protein product: CASSPYASGSGSTDTQYF.

V and J are TRBV19 and TRBJ2-3; D gene uncertain. Germline CDR1 and CDR2: LNHDA and SQIVND (reference sequence). The length of the CDR3 is 14 residues. V was trimmed by 9 bases and J by 3 bases, leaving 16 bases between them. The CDR3 DNA reads as TGTGCCAGGAGATCTGAGCTTTCTACAGATACGCAGTATTTT. It is translated as CARRSELSTDTQYF.

The chain employs TRBV19 and TRBJ1-5; the D gene is possibly TRBD1 (6 bases). Deletions cut 5 bases from V and 3 bases from J, with 11 bases between. The CDR3 runs to 14 residues. CDR1 and CDR2 from the germline V gene are LNHDA and SQIVND (reference sequence). The CDR3, as DNA: TGTGCCAGTAGTCCAAGACAGGACAATCAGCCCCAGCATTTT. This sequence encodes CASSPRQDNQPQHF.

The chain recombines TRBV7-2 with TRBJ2-7; D is possibly TRBD2 (6 bases). Germline CDR1 SGHTA, CDR2 FQGNSA. The CDR3 contains 18 residues. The V end was cut by 1 base, the J end by 0 bases, with 19 bases between. The CDR3: CASSLEAPSGVSSYEQYF. CDR3 sequence (DNA): TGTGCCAGCAGCTTAGAAGCCCCCTCGGGGGTAAGCTCCTACGAGCAGTACTTC.

The chain has TRBV4-1 and TRBJ2-5; 10 positions agree with TRBD1. CDR3 length: 15 residues. V trimming: 6 bases; J trimming: 2 bases; junction bases outside the gene matches: 6. CDR1 and CDR2 from the germline V gene are MGHRA and YSYEKL. The CDR3, as DNA: TGCGCCAGCAGTCTTGACAGGGGGCCTCAAGAGACCCAGTACTTC. Translation: CASSLDRGPQETQYF.

The chain combines TRBV7-2 with TRBJ2-7; D not resolved. V lost 2 bases and J 2 bases, leaving 16 bases between the germline ends. The CDR3 covers 16 residues. The germline V gene has CDR1 SGHTA and CDR2 FQGNSA. CDR3 sequence reads: CASSLHPPGLTYEQYF. For the CDR3, the DNA is TGTGCCAGCAGCTTACATCCTCCTGGGCTCACCTACGAGCAGTACTTC.

The chain recombines TRBV10-2 with TRBJ1-2, with 7 bases lining up with TRBD1. The germline V gene has CDR1 WSHSY and CDR2 SAAADI. J was trimmed by 2 bases and V by 6 bases; bases with no gene match: 0. This CDR3 region has 12 residues. The CDR3 loop reads CASRQGNYGYTF. CDR3 sequence (DNA): TGCGCCAGCAGACAGGGGAACTATGGCTACACCTTC.

The V call is TRBV15, the J call TRBJ2-1; 10 bases fit TRBD2. CDR3 length: 16 amino acids. J lost 8 bases, V lost 6 bases, and 13 bases had no gene match. Looked up from germline, CDR1 is LNHNV and CDR2 is YYDKDF (reference sequence). The CDR3, as DNA: TGTGCCACCAGGCGAGCGACTAGCGGGTACGGGGATGAGCAGTTCTTC. Its protein product is CATRRATSGYGDEQFF. Full variable domain (outside the CDR3, taken from reference TRBV15 and TRBJ2-1): DAMVIQNPRYQVTQFGKPVTLSCSQTLNHNVMYWYQQKSSQAPKLLFHYYDKDFNNEADTPDNFQSRRPNTSFCFLDIRSPGLGDTAMYLCATRRATSGYGDEQFFGPGTRLTVL.

Points on this clone: The sample carries other DNA sequences with the same CDR3. The chain combines TRBV6-5 with TRBJ1-2, with TRBD1 identical over 11 bases. The CDR3 covers 14 residues. With 6 bases clipped from V and 8 bases from J, the junction kept 8 bases outside the gene matches. Germline lookup yields CDR1 MNHEY and CDR2 SVGAGI. The CDR3 DNA is TGTGCCAGCAGCTACGGGACAGGGGGAACCGGCTACACCTTC. This translates into CASSYGTGGTGYTF.

This clone has only one observation. This chain links TRBV18 with TRBJ2-3, with 9 bases lining up with TRBD2. Germline CDR1 is KGHSH and CDR2 is LQKENI. Losses at the gene ends were 3 bases for V and 0 bases for J; bases not matched to a gene: 1. The CDR3 spans 15 residues. The CDR3 spells CASSPLAGSTDTQYF. The CDR3 bases are TGTGCCAGCTCACCGCTAGCGGGGAGCACAGATACGCAGTATTTT.

The chain combines TRBV28 with TRBJ2-7, with D perhaps TRBD2 (6 bases). The CDR3 is made up of 15 amino acids. Germline V gene sequence: CDR1 MDHEN, CDR2 SYDVKM. Trimming stripped 5 bases from V and 1 base from J, with 15 bases between. The CDR3 sequence: CASSGLAHTSYEQYF. CDR3 DNA: TGTGCCAGCAGTGGGCTAGCGCATACGTCCTACGAGCAGTACTTC.

Only one count was recorded for this clone. The gene calls are TRBV20-1 and TRBJ2-1, with D possibly being TRBD1 (5 bases). V was cut by 4 bases and J by 6 bases, with 7 bases left in between. The CDR3 is 11 residues long. Germline CDR1 DFQATT, CDR2 SNEGSKA (reference sequence). The CDR3 reads CSAKGFNEQFF. DNA for the CDR3: TGCAGTGCTAAGGGGTTCAATGAGCAGTTCTTC.

The chain carries TRBV11-2 and TRBJ2-7; 9 bases agree with TRBD2. The CDR3 spans 15 residues. V dropped 4 bases and J dropped 6; count of bases not matched to a gene: 10. CDR1 is SGHAT and CDR2 is FQNNGV in the germline V gene. Here the CDR3 DNA reads TGTGCCAGCAGCTCCCTAGCGGGACGGGGGACCGAGCAGTACTTC. The encoded protein is CASSSLAGRGTEQYF. Filled out from reference TRBV11-2 and TRBJ2-7, the complete variable domain reads EAGVAQSPRYKIIEKRQSVAFWCNPISGHATLYWYQQILGQGPKLLIQFQNNGVVDDSQLPKDRFSAERLKGVDSTLKIQPAKLEDSAVYLCASSSLAGRGTEQYFGPGTRLTVT.

This clone was seen more than once but under ten times. V gene TRBV16 combines with J gene TRBJ2-1; D is perhaps TRBD1 (6 bases). This CDR3 contains 17 residues. Per germline, CDR1 KGHSY and CDR2 FQNENV. V was pared by 4 bases and J by 0 bases, with 16 bases between. CDR3 sequence: CASSPNLRGYSYNEQFF. The CDR3, as DNA: TGTGCCAGCAGCCCCAATCTCAGGGGCTACTCCTACAATGAGCAGTTCTTC.

V gene TRBV25-1 combines with J gene TRBJ2-5, with D maybe TRBD2 (5 bases). From germline, CDR1 is MGHDK and CDR2 SYGVNS. The CDR3 consists of 13 residues. V lost 6 bases to trimming and J lost 5 bases, with 13 bases between them. CDR3 coding DNA: TGTGCCAGCAGAGATGAGGGCTGGGAGACCCAGTACTTC. This gives the protein CASRDEGWETQYF.